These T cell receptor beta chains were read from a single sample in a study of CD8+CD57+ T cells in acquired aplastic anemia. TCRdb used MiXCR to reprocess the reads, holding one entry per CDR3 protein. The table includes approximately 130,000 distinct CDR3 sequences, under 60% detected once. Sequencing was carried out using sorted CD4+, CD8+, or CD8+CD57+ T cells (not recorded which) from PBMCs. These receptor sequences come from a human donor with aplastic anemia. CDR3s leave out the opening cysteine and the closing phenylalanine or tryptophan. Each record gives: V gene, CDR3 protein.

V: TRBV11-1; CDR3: ASSPRDSGRNNEQF
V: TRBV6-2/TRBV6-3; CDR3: ASSQTGEGGEAF
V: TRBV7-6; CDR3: ASSLGQVGQPQR
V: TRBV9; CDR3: ASSDGDQPQH
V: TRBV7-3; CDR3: ASSLSGVNTEAF
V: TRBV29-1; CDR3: SVLRVGQRF
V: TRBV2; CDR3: ASRRGTDFYEQY
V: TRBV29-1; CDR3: SVEDPSGGYEQY
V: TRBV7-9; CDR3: ASRTGGRETQY
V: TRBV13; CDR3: ASSLAAGTGISDTQY
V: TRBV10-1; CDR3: ASSELGDQPQH
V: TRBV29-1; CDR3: SVGGSGNTIY
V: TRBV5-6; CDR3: ARRGGEEQY
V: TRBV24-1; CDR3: ATSDSPPTGNYGYT
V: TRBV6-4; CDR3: ASSQGNTGELF
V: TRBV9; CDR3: ASSVSGASYNEQF
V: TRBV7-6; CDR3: ASSLGGTGPRSYNEQF
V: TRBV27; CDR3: ASSETGEYGYT
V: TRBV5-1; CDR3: ASSLARGAGYEQY
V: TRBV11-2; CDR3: ASSFPPGILSYEQY
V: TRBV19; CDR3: ASSEGIGNTIY
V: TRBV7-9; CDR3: ASSLASRPYEQY
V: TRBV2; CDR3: ASSDPGVSEETQY
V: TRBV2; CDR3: ASSGLGTGELF
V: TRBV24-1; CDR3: ATSDPGQQETQY
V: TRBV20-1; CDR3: SAPRDRGYGYT
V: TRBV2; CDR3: ASSEVPRRSD
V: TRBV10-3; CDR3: AISRTSGTYEQY
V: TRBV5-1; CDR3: ASSLNNRGLNTEAF
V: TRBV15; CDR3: ATSRGLRLRGGEETQY
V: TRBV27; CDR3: ASSFGGVAAEQY
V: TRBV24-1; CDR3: ATSAAPGQGKTNEQY
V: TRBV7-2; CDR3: ASSLAPGDTQY
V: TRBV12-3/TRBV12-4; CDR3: AGSSIGTGNYEQY
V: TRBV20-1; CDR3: SARDRIQDWY
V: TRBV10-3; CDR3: AISEGQNYGYT
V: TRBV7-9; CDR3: ASSLDGYT
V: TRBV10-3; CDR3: AISVGGGYEQY
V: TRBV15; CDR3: ATSRVQASTGELF
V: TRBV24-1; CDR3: ATSDQWNTEAF
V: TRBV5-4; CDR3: ASRGDEWEQY
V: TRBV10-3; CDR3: AISLTGGRERYEQY
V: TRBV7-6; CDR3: ASSAGPGQGFPFGNGQF